The T cell receptor beta chain described here comes from a study of cytomegalovirus exposure and HLA in healthy donors. The PCR was carried out with 60 Vbeta primers and 13 Jbeta primers. Repertoires were generated with immunoSEQ multiplex PCR, while TCRdb's copy carries only in-frame clones and drops some. The sample has approximately 140,000 clones, more than 60% seen once. A word on this clone: Its cognate antigen is unknown.

V was shortened by 3 bases and J by 0 bases, with 16 bases between the two germline ends. This CDR3 has 17 amino acids. Germline CDR1 is SGHTS and CDR2 is YDEGEE. Study observations and caveats: In vitro work confirmed that a few CMV-associated chains recognize CMV antigens. Associated with cytomegalovirus, according to the listing, were 164 TCR beta chains.

The chain links TRBV5-8 to TRBJ1-5; D unresolved. The receptor comes from a man in his forties in good health and CMV-seronegative. Input material: PBMCs. The CDR3 reads CASSSGLAVPSNQPQHF. CDR3 DNA sequence: TGTGCCAGCAGCTCCGGACTCGCTGTACCTAGCAATCAGCCCCAGCATTTT. The whole variable domain, filled in from reference TRBV5-8 and TRBJ1-5, reads EAGVTQSPTHLIKTRGQQATLRCSPISGHTSVYWYQQALGLGLQFLLWYDEGEERNRGNFPPRFSGRQFPNYSSELNVNALELEDSALYLCASSSGLAVPSNQPQHFGDGTRLSIL.